One sample yielded the 6 T cell receptor beta chains listed below, sequenced in a study of cytomegalovirus exposure and HLA in healthy donors. The PCR contained 60 Vbeta and 13 Jbeta primers. Measured with immunoSEQ multiplex PCR; TCRdb has only the in-frame clones, and not every one. This sample's clone table lists some 30,000 clones. Sequencing input: PBMCs. These TCRs come from a female donor in good health and CMV-seronegative.

V and J are TRBV11-2 and TRBJ2-7; tentatively, D is TRBD1 (5 bases). Germline loops: CDR1 SGHAT, CDR2 FQNNGV. The ends were cut back, 6 bases at V and 5 bases at J, with 20 bases in the middle. This CDR3 is built from 15 residues. In DNA, the CDR3 is TGTGCCAGCAGACCTATTAGCCCAGGGTACCACGAGCAGTACTTC. Protein product: CASRPISPGYHEQYF. Complete variable domain (other parts from reference TRBV11-2 and TRBJ2-7): EAGVAQSPRYKIIEKRQSVAFWCNPISGHATLYWYQQILGQGPKLLIQFQNNGVVDDSQLPKDRFSAERLKGVDSTLKIQPAKLEDSAVYLCASRPISPGYHEQYFGPGTRLTVT.

The chain couples TRBV6-1 to TRBJ2-7, with 9 bases matching TRBD1. After removal of 4 bases from V and 7 bases from J, the junction contained 8 bases not matched to a gene. This CDR3 spans 14 amino acids. CDR1 and CDR2 from the germline V gene are MNHNS and SASEGT. CDR3 DNA: TGTGCCAGCAGTGCAGGGGACAGGGAGAGTGAGCAGTACTTC. Protein: CASSAGDRESEQYF.

V usage is TRBV30 and J usage is TRBJ1-5; TRBD1 is a possible D gene (5 bases). The V end lost 0 bases, the J end lost 2 bases, and 11 bases lay between the germline ends. The CDR3 contains 15 residues. Germline V gene sequence: CDR1 GTSNPN, CDR2 SVGIG (reference sequence). The CDR3 is CAWSVGGGGNQPQHF. The CDR3 nucleotides read TGTGCCTGGAGTGTAGGTGGAGGGGGCAATCAGCCCCAGCATTTT. Full variable domain (missing parts from reference TRBV30 and TRBJ1-5): SQTIHQWPATLVQPVGSPLSLECTVEGTSNPNLYWYRQAAGRGLQLLFYSVGIGQISSEVPQNLSASRPQDRQFILSSKKLLLSDSGFYLCAWSVGGGGNQPQHFGDGTRLSIL.

The J gene is TRBJ2-6, the V gene TRBV10-3, with unresolved D. V was cut by 6 bases and J by 0 bases, with 15 bases left in between. Germline V gene data show CDR1 as ENHRY and CDR2 as SYGVKD. This CDR3 region has 17 residues. This CDR3 is CAIRALAPGSGANVLTF. The CDR3 DNA is TGTGCCATCAGGGCCTTGGCACCTGGCTCTGGGGCCAACGTCCTGACTTTC.

By frequency, this clone is medium-sized (0.01 to 0.1%). This chain links TRBV9 with TRBJ2-1; D is possibly TRBD1 (6 bases). The V end was cut by 3 bases, the J end by 2 bases, with 15 bases between. Germline assignment: CDR1 SGDLS and CDR2 YYNGEE. The CDR3 runs to 16 residues. The CDR3 sequence: CASSDRPGHPYNEQFF. The CDR3 DNA is TGTGCCAGCAGCGACCGACCGGGACACCCCTACAATGAGCAGTTCTTC.

The V call is TRBV5-4, the J call TRBJ2-1, with TRBD1 identical over 8 bases. CDR1 and CDR2 (germline): SGHNT, YYREEE (reference sequence). Germline trimming cut 4 bases from V and 4 bases from J; bases unmatched to any gene: 10. CDR3 size: 16 residues. CDR3 sequence: CASSGDRMGGYNEQFF. The CDR3 DNA follows: TGTGCCAGCAGCGGGGACAGGATGGGGGGTTACAATGAGCAGTTCTTC.